The clone carrying this T cell receptor (beta chain) was observed once. Its antigen is unidentified. A much larger clone lies one base from this, so it may be a read error. Germline V gene data show CDR1 as LNHDA and CDR2 as SQIVND (reference sequence). The CDR3 is made up of 13 amino acids. The data were obtained in a study of human T cells and chemical hapten exposure. Findings and caveats of the study: Counts of expanded TCRs at PT1 were positively correlated with patch test score.

Indicated time point: patch test 3, about 24 weeks after DPC sensitization. The treatment: therapeutic diphenylcyclopropenone sensitization with weekly scalp DPC. Blood was collected ahead of every patch test applied. Via MiXCR, TCRdb re-called the RACE reads, giving one row per CDR3 protein. The profile shows over 65,000 distinct CDR3 sequences, around 10% of them singletons. V gene TRBV19 combines with J gene TRBJ2-4; 8 positions agree with TRBD1. Sequences were derived from whole blood, sampled in connection with sensitization to the hapten diphenylcyclopropenone (DPC). The sequence was obtained from a woman between 50 and 59 years old with alopecia areata. Some clones in this sample may be carry-over from other donors' samples. CDR3 protein: CASSIQGADIRYF. In DNA, the CDR3 is TGTGCCAGTAGTATTCAGGGGGCTGACATTCGGTACTTC.